These 26 T cell receptor beta chains originate from one sample sequenced in a study of OX40 agonist ivuxolimab in advanced cancers. Assay: immunoSEQ multiplex PCR; the TCRdb copy retains only in-frame clones and omits some. The sample yields over 50,000 clones, 80% to 90% seen once. Sample: CD4+ or CD8+ T cells sorted from blood, taken in a trial of the OX40 agonist ivuxolimab. Receptors were obtained from an adult with an advanced solid tumor such as melanoma, head and neck, liver or kidney cancer.

The chain is built from TRBV4-2 and TRBJ2-1, with TRBD2 matching over 14 bases. Germline CDR1 is LGHNA and CDR2 is YNFKEQ. V dropped 0 bases and J dropped 9; count of bases not matched to a gene: 4. This CDR3 is 16 amino acids long. CDR3 in amino acids: CASSQEGTSGSIEQFF. CDR3 DNA: TGTGCCAGCAGCCAAGAAGGGACTAGCGGGAGTATTGAGCAGTTCTTC.

The rearrangement joins TRBV29-1 to TRBJ2-3; possibly TRBD1 for D (6 bases). The CDR3 is 11 residues long. The V gene's germline CDR1 is SQVTM and CDR2 ANQGSEA. Trimming cost V 8 bases and J 7 bases, with 13 bases left between them. The CDR3 sequence: CSPVGGNTQYF. CDR3 sequence (DNA): TGCAGCCCGGTAGGGGGTAATACGCAGTATTTT.

The sample holds a few counts of this clone. The chain links TRBV18 to TRBJ1-5; D gene ambiguous. Germline V CDR1 and CDR2: KGHSH, LQKENI. V was cut by 1 base and J by 9 bases, with 10 bases left in between. The CDR3 length is 13 residues. The CDR3 protein is CASSPQAPGPQHF. The DNA for the CDR3 is TGTGCCAGCTCACCACAGGCCCCGGGGCCCCAGCATTTT. The variable domain in full, completed from reference TRBV18 and TRBJ1-5, reads NAGVMQNPRHLVRRRGQEARLRCSPMKGHSHVYWYRQLPEEGLKFMVYLQKENIIDESGMPKERFSAEFPKEGPSILRIQQVVRGDSAAYFCASSPQAPGPQHFGDGTRLSIL.

The J gene is TRBJ2-5, the V gene TRBV9; 8 nucleotides agree with TRBD2. V lost 2 bases to trimming and J lost 4 bases; unmatched junction nucleotides: 7. The CDR3 length is 15 residues. CDR1 SGDLS and CDR2 YYNGEE come from the germline V gene. The CDR3 DNA reads TGTGCCAGCAGCGTTTCCCCGGGAGGGCCAGAGACCCAGTACTTC. Residues: CASSVSPGGPETQYF. The whole variable domain, filled in from reference TRBV9 and TRBJ2-5, reads DSGVTQTPKHLITATGQRVTLRCSPRSGDLSVYWYQQSLDQGLQFLIQYYNGEERAKGNILERFSAQQFPDLHSELNLSSLELGDSALYFCASSVSPGGPETQYFGPGTRLLVL.

The rearrangement uses TRBV6-6 and TRBJ2-3; D tentatively fits TRBD1 or TRBD2 (6 bases each). Trimming removed 6 bases from V and 0 bases from J, with 10 bases in between. This CDR3 spans 14 amino acids. The V gene's germline CDR1 is MNHNY and CDR2 SVGAGI (reference sequence). The DNA for the CDR3 is TGTGCCAGCAGAAGGGGGGTTAGCACAGATACGCAGTATTTT. Its translation: CASRRGVSTDTQYF.

Regarding this clone: Sequence at one end of the junction differs from germline and may be a read error. The chain couples TRBV7-9 to TRBJ2-7; no definite D call. CDR3 size: 13 residues. Germline CDR1 is SEHNR and CDR2 is FQNEAQ (reference sequence). The CDR3 sequence: CASSLAPRYDQYF. The DNA for the CDR3 is TGTGCCAGCAGCTTAGCGCCCAGATACGACCAGTACTTC.

The chain couples TRBV2 to TRBJ2-2; 10 nucleotides agree with TRBD1. V shed 7 bases and J 4 bases; nucleotides not matched to a gene: 6. This CDR3 comprises 15 residues. The germline gives CDR1 SNHLY, CDR2 FYNNEI. As DNA, the CDR3 is TGTGCCAGCATCCTGGACAGGGGGGGCACCGGGGAGCTGTTTTTT. Translating it yields CASILDRGGTGELFF.

The J gene is TRBJ1-3, the V gene TRBV19; D unclear. Per germline, CDR1 LNHDA and CDR2 SQIVND (reference sequence). The CDR3 extends over 14 amino acids. The germline V and J ends were trimmed by 3 bases and 1 base, with 7 bases remaining between them. The DNA of the CDR3 is TGTGCCAGTAGTATTCTTCCGTCTGGAAACACCATATATTTT. It encodes CASSILPSGNTIYF.

With respect to this clone: Germline and junction disagree at one end, which may indicate a read error. This sample also contains other DNA sequences that code for the same CDR3. The V and J genes are TRBV14 and TRBJ1-1, with 7 bases fitting TRBD1. The germline V gene has CDR1 SGHDN and CDR2 FVKESK. This CDR3 has 13 residues. CDR3 in amino acids: CASSQTGSTEAFF. DNA for the CDR3: TGTGCCAGCAGCCAGACAGGGAGCACTGAAGCCTTCTTT.

This chain's CDR3 is CASSQEGGARSPLHF. The CDR3 bases are TGCGCCAGCAGCCAAGAAGGAGGGGCGCGGTCACCCCTCCACTTT. The gene calls are TRBV4-1 and TRBJ1-6, with TRBD1 as a possible D gene (5 bases). Germline-derived CDR1 and CDR2 are MGHRA and YSYEKL. Trimming shortened V by 0 bases and J by 10 bases, and 13 bases separated the two germline ends. The CDR3 spans 15 residues.

The rearrangement links TRBV5-5 to TRBJ1-5, with D perhaps TRBD1 (5 bases). There are 15 residues in the CDR3. Germline-derived CDR1 and CDR2 are SGHKS and YYEKEE (reference sequence). V was clipped by 0 bases and J by 0 bases, with 7 bases between them. The CDR3 spells CASSLGQNSNQPQHF. The CDR3 DNA sequence: TGTGCCAGCAGCTTGGGACAGAATAGCAATCAGCCCCAGCATTTT.

This sequence joins TRBV5-1 and TRBJ2-7, with a weak D call TRBD1 (6 bases). Germline V CDR1 and CDR2: SGHRS, YFSETQ. V was pared by 4 bases and J by 1 base, with 15 bases between. CDR3 length: 15 residues. CDR3 nucleotide sequence: TGCGCCAGCAGCCCAGACAGGTTTCGGTCCTACGAGCAGTACTTC. Residues: CASSPDRFRSYEQYF.

This clone occurred once. The chain is built from TRBV6-6 and TRBJ2-1; 7 bases map to TRBD1. Germline V CDR1 and CDR2: MNHNY, SVGAGI (reference sequence). The CDR3 covers 11 residues. V trimming: 6 bases; J trimming: 16 bases; junction bases outside the gene matches: 9. CDR3 nucleotide sequence: TGTGCCAGCAGCCGAGGACAGGTAAATTTCTTC. Protein sequence: CASSRGQVNFF.

This chain connects TRBV9 to TRBJ2-2, with 8 bases identical to TRBD2. Germline V lookup: CDR1 SGDLS, CDR2 YYNGEE. V lost 2 bases, J lost 0 bases, and 0 bases stayed unmatched. The CDR3 totals 15 residues. The CDR3 DNA reads TGTGCCAGCAGCGTTAGCGGGGCGAACACCGGGGAGCTGTTTTTT. Encoded protein: CASSVSGANTGELFF.

Of note for this clone: Other nucleotide sequences from this sample produce the same CDR3. This sequence joins TRBV28 and TRBJ2-3; possibly TRBD1 for D (6 bases). Trimming shortened V by 5 bases and J by 2 bases, and 11 bases separated the two germline ends. In germline, CDR1 is MDHEN, CDR2 SYDVKM. The CDR3 spans 14 residues. Here the CDR3 reads CASSGQGNTDTQYF. In DNA form, the CDR3 reads TGTGCCAGCAGTGGTCAGGGGAACACAGATACGCAGTATTTT.

J is TRBJ1-2 and V is TRBV27, with D tentatively TRBD1 (6 bases). V was shortened by 4 bases and J by 8 bases, with 17 bases between the two germline ends. Germline assignment: CDR1 MNHEY and CDR2 SMNVEV (reference sequence). This CDR3 is built from 14 residues. CDR3 protein: CASSSIDRPEGYTF. The CDR3, as DNA: TGTGCCAGCAGTTCTATTGACAGGCCCGAGGGCTACACCTTC.

The table lists this clone with a few counts. The chain is built from TRBV7-9 and TRBJ1-5; D might be TRBD1 (5 bases). Trimming stripped 5 bases from V and 0 bases from J, with 11 bases between. Per germline, CDR1 SEHNR and CDR2 FQNEAQ (reference sequence). CDR3 length equals 15 residues. The CDR3 DNA sequence: TGTGCCAGCAGCCAAGGGGCGGATAGCAATCAGCCCCAGCATTTT. The encoded protein is CASSQGADSNQPQHF.

V is TRBV5-1 and J is TRBJ2-2, with a weak D call TRBD1 (5 bases). The CDR3 totals 16 residues. Germline V gene data show CDR1 as SGHRS and CDR2 as YFSETQ. The V end lost 0 bases, the J end lost 2 bases, and 11 bases lay between the germline ends. Here the CDR3 DNA reads TGCGCCAGCAGCTTGGGAGACAGTATTAACACCGGGGAGCTGTTTTTT. Protein sequence: CASSLGDSINTGELFF.

V and J are TRBV7-8 and TRBJ2-2; TRBD2 matches at 12 bases. After removal of 7 bases from V and 5 bases from J, the junction contained 14 bases not matched to a gene. Looked up from germline, CDR1 is SGHVS and CDR2 is FQNEAQ. The CDR3 runs to 18 residues. The CDR3 protein is CASNLGPRLAGATGELFF. CDR3 DNA sequence: TGTGCCAGCAACCTCGGACCACGACTAGCGGGAGCAACCGGGGAGCTGTTTTTT.

This clone occurred once. The chain carries TRBV19 and TRBJ1-5; 9 nucleotides align to TRBD1. Germline lookup yields CDR1 LNHDA and CDR2 SQIVND (reference sequence). This CDR3 comprises 14 residues. After removal of 6 bases from V and 2 bases from J, the junction contained 2 bases not matched to a gene. CDR3 protein: CASSRDRGNQPQHF. The CDR3, as DNA: TGTGCCAGTAGCAGGGACAGGGGCAATCAGCCCCAGCATTTT.

The V call is TRBV19, the J call TRBJ1-5, with TRBD1 identical over 7 bases. V shed 4 bases and J 3 bases; nucleotides not matched to a gene: 12. CDR3 length: 17 residues. Germline V gene data show CDR1 as LNHDA and CDR2 as SQIVND (reference sequence). The CDR3 reads CASSKSRDREANQPQHF. As DNA, the CDR3 is TGTGCCAGTAGTAAGTCCCGAGACAGGGAGGCCAATCAGCCCCAGCATTTT.

Only one count was recorded for this clone. At one of its ends the junction is not consistent with the germline gene, which may arise from a read error. The CDR3 sequence is CASKVAGEGMRRGAVF. The CDR3 coding sequence is TGCGCCAGCAAGGTCGCGGGGGAGGGGATGAGGCGGGGAGCTGTTTTT. The V gene is TRBV10-1, the J gene TRBJ2-2, with TRBD2 identical over 7 bases. The CDR3 is made up of 16 amino acids. Germline V gene sequence: CDR1 WNHNN, CDR2 SYGVQD (reference sequence).

This clone was counted a few times. V and J are TRBV30 and TRBJ1-1; D gene unclear. Trimming took 5 bases from V and 6 from J, leaving 13 bases between them. The germline V gene has CDR1 GTSNPN and CDR2 SVGIG (reference sequence). This CDR3 region has 12 residues. The CDR3 nucleotides read TGTGCCTGGGACGATCGAGGCGCTGAAGCTTTCTTT. Translation gives CAWDDRGAEAFF. The full variable domain, its missing parts supplied by reference TRBV30 and TRBJ1-1, is SQTIHQWPATLVQPVGSPLSLECTVEGTSNPNLYWYRQAAGRGLQLLFYSVGIGQISSEVPQNLSASRPQDRQFILSSKKLLLSDSGFYLCAWDDRGAEAFFGQGTRLTVV.

The rearrangement joins TRBV28 to TRBJ1-1, with TRBD1 identical over 7 bases. Germline V gene lookup returns CDR1 MDHEN and CDR2 SYDVKM. V gave up 6 bases and J gave up 1 base; unmatched junction bases: 5. This CDR3 has 14 amino acids. The chain's CDR3 is CASRPTGANTEAFF. The CDR3, as DNA: TGTGCCAGCAGACCTACAGGGGCGAACACTGAAGCTTTCTTT.

The genes are TRBV23-1 and TRBJ2-7, with 7 bases matching TRBD1. TRBV23-1 is flagged as an ORF with uncertain function. The CDR3 has 12 residues. The V gene end was trimmed by 7 bases and the J gene end by 7 bases; junction bases not matched to a gene: 7. CDR3 in DNA: TGCGCCAGCACACTGGACAGGTTGGAGCAGTACTTC. Translated, it gives CASTLDRLEQYF.

The chain is built from TRBV13 and TRBJ2-3, with 10 bases identical to TRBD2. The CDR3 extends over 17 amino acids. Per germline, CDR1 PRHDT and CDR2 FYEKMQ (reference sequence). Unmatched junction bases numbered 6, after V lost 0 bases and J lost 3 bases. The CDR3 loop is CASSLGASGGSTDTQYF. The CDR3 DNA follows: TGTGCCAGCAGCTTAGGGGCTAGCGGGGGTTCTACAGATACGCAGTATTTT. The whole variable domain, filled in from reference TRBV13 and TRBJ2-3, reads AAGVIQSPRHLIKEKRETATLKCYPIPRHDTVYWYQQGPGQDPQFLISFYEKMQSDKGSIPDRFSAQQFSDYHSELNMSSLELGDSALYFCASSLGASGGSTDTQYFGPGTRLTVL.